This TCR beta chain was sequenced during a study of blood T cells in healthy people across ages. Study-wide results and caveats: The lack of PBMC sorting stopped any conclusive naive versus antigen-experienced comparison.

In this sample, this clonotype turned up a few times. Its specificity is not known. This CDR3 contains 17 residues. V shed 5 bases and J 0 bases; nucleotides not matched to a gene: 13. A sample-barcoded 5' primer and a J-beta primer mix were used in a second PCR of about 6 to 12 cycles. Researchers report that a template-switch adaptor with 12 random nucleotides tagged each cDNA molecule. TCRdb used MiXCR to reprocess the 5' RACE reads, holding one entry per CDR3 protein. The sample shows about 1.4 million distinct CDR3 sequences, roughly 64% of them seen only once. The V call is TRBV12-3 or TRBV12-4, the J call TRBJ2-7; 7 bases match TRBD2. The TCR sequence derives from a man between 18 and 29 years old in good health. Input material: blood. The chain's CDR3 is CASSPRFTSVLSYEQYF. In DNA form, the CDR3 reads TGTGCCAGCAGTCCCCGATTTACTAGCGTTCTCTCCTACGAGCAGTACTTC.